This T cell receptor (beta chain) was found in a study of cytomegalovirus exposure and HLA in healthy donors. Study context: There were fewer than 130 million unique TCR beta sequences, drawn from about 200 million T cells, in an earlier analysis.

The PCR used 60 Vbeta and 13 Jbeta primers. Produced via immunoSEQ multiplex PCR; TCRdb's table is partial and in-frame only. The table lists 200,000 to 250,000 clones, over 70% of them singletons. V lost 0 bases, J lost 1 base, and 11 bases lay in between. Germline V gene data show CDR1 as SGDLS and CDR2 as YYNGEE. The CDR3 loop spans 17 amino acids. This chain uses TRBV9 with TRBJ2-6; D is perhaps TRBD2 (5 bases). This sequence originates from a boy under 10 years old in good health and CMV-seronegative. The sequencing sample was made of PBMCs. This CDR3 reads CASSVGGSTSGANVLTF. For the CDR3, the DNA is TGTGCCAGCAGCGTAGGAGGGAGTACGTCTGGGGCCAACGTCCTGACTTTC. The variable domain in full, with the rest retrieved from reference TRBV9 and TRBJ2-6, is DSGVTQTPKHLITATGQRVTLRCSPRSGDLSVYWYQQSLDQGLQFLIQYYNGEERAKGNILERFSAQQFPDLHSELNLSSLELGDSALYFCASSVGGSTSGANVLTFGAGSRLTVL.